The sequence of this T cell receptor beta chain was determined in a study of vaccination and CD4 T cells after COVID-19. Study as a whole: Two of the convalescents were Hispanic, and convalescents were six males and four females.

At the Johns Hopkins FTIC core, DNA taken from cultured CD4+ T cells was sequenced by way of the Oncomine TCR Beta short-read assay. TCRdb re-analysed the PCR reads in MiXCR, keeping a single row per CDR3 protein. The table lists around 10,000 distinct CDR3 sequences, 65% to 70% of them singletons, with approximately 10% in the top ten. Remarks on this clonotype: Its matching antigen is unknown.

Germline CDR1 and CDR2: SEHNR and FQNEAQ (reference sequence). V gave up 2 bases and J gave up 7 bases, with 12 bases separating them. The CDR3 is 15 residues long. Noted treatment: approximately nine-day PBMC culture with coronavirus spike peptide pools or control peptides (ViraFEST assay). The sequences come from CD4+ T cells from blood, cultured in vitro, collected before SARS-CoV-2 vaccination. The V gene is TRBV7-9, the J gene TRBJ1-6; the D gene is possibly TRBD1 (6 bases). This receptor was taken from a human donor who had recovered from COVID-19. The CDR3 DNA reads TGTGCCAGCAGCTTATTTTCAGGGGAAAATTCACCCCTCCACTTT. Protein sequence: CASSLFSGENSPLHF.